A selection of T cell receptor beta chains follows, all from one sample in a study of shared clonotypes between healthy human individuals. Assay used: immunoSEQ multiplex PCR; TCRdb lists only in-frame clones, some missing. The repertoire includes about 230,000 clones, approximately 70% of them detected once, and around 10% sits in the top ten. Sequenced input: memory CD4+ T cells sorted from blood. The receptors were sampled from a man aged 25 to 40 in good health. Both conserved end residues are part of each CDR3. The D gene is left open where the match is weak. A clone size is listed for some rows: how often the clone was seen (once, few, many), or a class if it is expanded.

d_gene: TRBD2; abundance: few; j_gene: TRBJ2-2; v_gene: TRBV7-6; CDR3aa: CASSSETSGNTGELFF
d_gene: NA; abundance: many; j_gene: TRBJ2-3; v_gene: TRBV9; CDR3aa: CASSALAHSTDTQYF
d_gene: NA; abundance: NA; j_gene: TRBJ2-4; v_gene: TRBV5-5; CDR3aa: CASSLQMIAKNIQYF
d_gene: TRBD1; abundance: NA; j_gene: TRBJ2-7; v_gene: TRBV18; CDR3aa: CASSRNLQGGGTLYEQYF
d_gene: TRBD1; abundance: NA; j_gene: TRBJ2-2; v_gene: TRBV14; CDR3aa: CASSPLGTGGTGELFF
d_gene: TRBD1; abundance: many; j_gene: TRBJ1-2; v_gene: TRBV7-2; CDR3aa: CASSPDRGANYGYTF
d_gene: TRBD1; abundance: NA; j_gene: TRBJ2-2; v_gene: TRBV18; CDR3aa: CASSPGQGLFF
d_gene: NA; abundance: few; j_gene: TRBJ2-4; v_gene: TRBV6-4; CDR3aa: CASSDSAGRHSVQYF
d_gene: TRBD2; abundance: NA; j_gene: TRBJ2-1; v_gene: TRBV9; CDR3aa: CASSVGGRVGNEQFF
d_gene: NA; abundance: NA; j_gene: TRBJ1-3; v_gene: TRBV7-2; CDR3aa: CASRPRAGNTIYF
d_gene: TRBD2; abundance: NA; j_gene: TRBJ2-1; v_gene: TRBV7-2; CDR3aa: CASSSGLAGSKQFF
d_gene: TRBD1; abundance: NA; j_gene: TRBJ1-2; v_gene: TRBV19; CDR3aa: CASRASRGSAGYTF
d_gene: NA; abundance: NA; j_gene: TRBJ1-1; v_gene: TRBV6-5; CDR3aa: CASTKSGGGTEAFF
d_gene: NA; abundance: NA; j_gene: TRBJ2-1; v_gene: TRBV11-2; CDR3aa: CASTLKRRWENYNEQFF
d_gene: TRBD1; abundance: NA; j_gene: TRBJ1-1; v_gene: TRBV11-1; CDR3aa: CASSRLRGPGTEAFF
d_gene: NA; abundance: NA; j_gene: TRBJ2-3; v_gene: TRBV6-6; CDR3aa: CASTKKGDTQYF
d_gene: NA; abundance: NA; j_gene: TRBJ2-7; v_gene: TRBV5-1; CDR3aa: CASSFIVGGPTYEQYF
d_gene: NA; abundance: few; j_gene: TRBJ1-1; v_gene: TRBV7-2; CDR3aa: CASSLDRRNTEAFF
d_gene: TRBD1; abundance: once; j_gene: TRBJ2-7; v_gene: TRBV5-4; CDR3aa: CASSLEPGQAYEQYF
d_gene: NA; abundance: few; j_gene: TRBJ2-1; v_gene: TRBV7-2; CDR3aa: CASSPGTVGGQFF
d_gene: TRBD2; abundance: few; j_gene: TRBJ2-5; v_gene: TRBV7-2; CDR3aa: CASSSLAGGDQETQYF
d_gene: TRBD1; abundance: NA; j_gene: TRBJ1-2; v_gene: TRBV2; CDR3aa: CAGEGTGGAGGYTF
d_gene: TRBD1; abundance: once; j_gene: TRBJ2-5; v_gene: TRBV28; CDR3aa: CASSLGAGGQETQYF
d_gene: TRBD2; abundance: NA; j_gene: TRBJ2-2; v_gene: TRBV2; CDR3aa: CASGLEVAGELFF
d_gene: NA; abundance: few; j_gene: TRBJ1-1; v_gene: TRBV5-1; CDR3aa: CASSLRGVNTEAFF
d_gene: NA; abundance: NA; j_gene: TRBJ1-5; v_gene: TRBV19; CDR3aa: CASSIQAGGQPQHF
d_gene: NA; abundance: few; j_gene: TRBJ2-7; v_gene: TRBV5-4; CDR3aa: CASRREDGDQQYF
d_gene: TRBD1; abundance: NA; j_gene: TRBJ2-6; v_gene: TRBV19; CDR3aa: CASIGQGLSGANVLTF
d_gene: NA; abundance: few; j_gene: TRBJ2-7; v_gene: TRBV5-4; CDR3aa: CASSVQGWGDEQYF
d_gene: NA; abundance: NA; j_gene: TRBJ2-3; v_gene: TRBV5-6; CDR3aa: CASSLDRTDTQYF
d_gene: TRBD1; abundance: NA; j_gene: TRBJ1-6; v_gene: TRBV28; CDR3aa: CASSLQGAKSPLHF
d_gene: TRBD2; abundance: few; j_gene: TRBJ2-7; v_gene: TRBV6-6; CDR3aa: CASSSHAGDPYEQYF
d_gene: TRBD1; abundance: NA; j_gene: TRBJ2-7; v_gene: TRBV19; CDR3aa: CASKPKRDSSYEQYF
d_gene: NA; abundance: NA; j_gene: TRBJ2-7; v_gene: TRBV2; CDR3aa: CASKEQGPSYEQYF
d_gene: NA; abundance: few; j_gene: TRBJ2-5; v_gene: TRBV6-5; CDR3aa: CASNWQETQYF
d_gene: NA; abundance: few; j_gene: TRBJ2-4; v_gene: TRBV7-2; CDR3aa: CASSLGISRAQYF
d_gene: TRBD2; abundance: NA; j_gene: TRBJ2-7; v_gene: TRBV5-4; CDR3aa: CASSLLAGGLEEQYF
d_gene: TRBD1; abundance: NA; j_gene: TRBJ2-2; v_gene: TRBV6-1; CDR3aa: CASRKTGVTGELFF
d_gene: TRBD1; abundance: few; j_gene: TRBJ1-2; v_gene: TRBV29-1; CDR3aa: CSVTGQGYGYTF
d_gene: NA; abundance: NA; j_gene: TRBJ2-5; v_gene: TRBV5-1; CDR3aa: CASSLFRGSGETQYF
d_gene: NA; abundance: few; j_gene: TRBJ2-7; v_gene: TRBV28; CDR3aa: CASSAGGDSYEQYF
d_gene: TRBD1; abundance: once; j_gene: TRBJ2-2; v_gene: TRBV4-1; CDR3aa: CASSQRQGADTGELFF
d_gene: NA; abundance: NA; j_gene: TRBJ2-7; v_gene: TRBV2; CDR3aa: CASSEGLKEQYF
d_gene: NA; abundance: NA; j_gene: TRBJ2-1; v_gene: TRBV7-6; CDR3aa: CASSLATQNEQFF
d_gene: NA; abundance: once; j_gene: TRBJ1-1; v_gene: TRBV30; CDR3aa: CAWGEGNTEAFF